This entry is about one T cell receptor (beta chain). Its antigen is not identified. V was cut by 1 base and J by 0 bases, with 10 bases left in between. The length of the CDR3 is 16 residues. CDR1 and CDR2 from the germline V gene are LGHNA and YNFKEQ. This sample is part of a study of cytomegalovirus exposure and HLA in healthy donors. General study findings and limits: It emerged from a later analysis that several of the most significant clusters appeared to be linked to common viral pathogens. Sequence variants that were highly shared formed a cluster that was likely a sequencing artifact. About 87% or about 30% of the time was how often most TCR beta V segments were productive, according to an earlier analysis.

The PCR ran on 60 Vbeta and 13 Jbeta primers. Methods used by the authors: About 11 million of the 60 million to 90 million unique TCR beta chains counted in a later analysis were shared. Only in-frame clones appear in the TCRdb table, and some are missing; sequencing was by immunoSEQ multiplex PCR. V, J and clone size are taken as reported in that table, and D and trimming were inferred from the DNA itself. This table has some 190,000 clones, around 82% appearing once. The clonotype comes from a woman aged 25 to 39 in good health and CMV-seropositive. The V and J genes are TRBV4-2 and TRBJ2-4, with TRBD1 as a possible D gene (6 bases). Material for sequencing was PBMCs. The CDR3 DNA is TGTGCCAGCAGCCAAGCTACAGGGAAAGCCAAAAACATTCAGTACTTC. It specifies CASSQATGKAKNIQYF.